These 15 T cell receptor beta chains were all obtained from the same sample, sequenced in a study of memory CD4+ T cells and cytomegalovirus serostatus. Clones were read by immunoSEQ multiplex PCR, and TCRdb kept only the in-frame ones, dropping some. There are over 45,000 clones in the sample; 82% occur only once, and approximately 0.44% lies in the top ten. The sort gate was single viable CD3+CD4+CD8-CD45RO+ cells for memory CD4+ T cells. The sequenced material came from memory CD4+ T cells from blood. These receptors came from an adult in good health and CMV-seronegative.

The rearrangement joins TRBV2 to TRBJ1-5, with TRBD1 as a possible D gene (5 bases). Germline V gene lookup returns CDR1 SNHLY and CDR2 FYNNEI. CDR3 length equals 16 residues. Trimming removed 3 bases at V and 2 bases at J, with 14 bases between. In DNA form, the CDR3 reads TGTGCCAGCAGTGAGAGGGGAGGTTGGGGCAATCAGCCCCAGCATTTT. Translated: CASSERGGWGNQPQHF. The variable domain in full, with the rest retrieved from reference TRBV2 and TRBJ1-5, is EPEVTQTPSHQVTQMGQEVILRCVPISNHLYFYWYRQILGQKVEFLVSFYNNEISEKSEIFDDQFSVERPDGSNFTLKIRSTKLEDSAMYFCASSERGGWGNQPQHFGDGTRLSIL.

This clone was recorded once. Other DNA sequences in this specimen translate into the identical CDR3. The chain couples TRBV11-2 to TRBJ1-2; possible D gene TRBD1, 6 bases. V lost 4 bases and J 4 bases, leaving 10 bases between the germline ends. Per the germline V gene, CDR1 is SGHAT and CDR2 is FQNNGV. The CDR3 consists of 13 residues. CDR3 region: CASSSTGPYGYTF. The CDR3 nucleotides read TGTGCCAGCAGCTCGACAGGCCCCTATGGCTACACCTTC.

This clone occurred a few times. The chain has TRBV11-3 and TRBJ2-3; D is undetermined. Germline V gene data show CDR1 as SGHNT and CDR2 as YENEEA. V dropped 1 base and J dropped 2 bases, with 7 bases sitting between them. The CDR3 loop spans 14 amino acids. CDR3 sequence (DNA): TGTGCCAGCAGCTTAGGCGCCCCCACAGATACGCAGTATTTT. It specifies CASSLGAPTDTQYF.

The chain recombines TRBV19 with TRBJ1-2; no clear D gene. CDR3 size: 13 residues. Trimming took 7 bases from V and 4 from J, leaving 13 bases between them. Per the germline V gene, CDR1 is LNHDA and CDR2 is SQIVND (reference sequence). CDR3 amino acids: CASKIRGTYGYTF. The CDR3 DNA reads TGTGCCAGTAAGATACGGGGAACCTATGGCTACACCTTC.

DNA of the CDR3: TGTGCCAGCAGCAAAGGAGGTAGGAGGGGGACACCTTTGCACGAGCAGTACTTC. This encodes CASSKGGRRGTPLHEQYF. V usage is TRBV21-1 and J usage is TRBJ2-7. TRBV21-1 corresponds to a pseudogene. The CDR3 has 18 residues.

This rearrangement joins TRBV28 to TRBJ1-2; no definite D call. Germline V gene data show CDR1 as MDHEN and CDR2 as SYDVKM. V gave up 4 bases and J gave up 4 bases, with 10 bases separating them. CDR3 length: 13 amino acids. The CDR3 loop reads CASSWGSGYGYTF. The CDR3 nucleotides read TGTGCCAGCAGTTGGGGTAGTGGCTATGGCTACACCTTC.

This chain links TRBV6-5 with TRBJ2-7; D gene uncertain. V shed 8 bases and J shed 5 bases, with 13 bases lying between them. The CDR3 totals 12 residues. The germline CDR1 and CDR2 sequences are MNHEY and SVGAGI. The CDR3 loop reads CASPPQDHEQYF. The CDR3, as DNA: TGTGCCAGCCCCCCCCAGGACCACGAGCAGTACTTC.

V is TRBV4-2 and J is TRBJ1-6; perhaps TRBD1 as D (6 bases). This CDR3 spans 14 amino acids. Trimming took 9 bases from V and 0 from J, leaving 9 bases between them. Germline CDR1 is LGHNA and CDR2 is YNFKEQ. CDR3 residues: CASTGSSYNSPLHF. In DNA, the CDR3 is TGTGCCAGTACAGGGAGCTCCTATAATTCACCCCTCCACTTT.

The chain links TRBV4-1 to TRBJ2-1; weak D call: TRBD1 (6 bases). V lost 3 bases and J lost 9, with 18 bases in between. Germline CDR1 is MGHRA and CDR2 is YSYEKL. This CDR3 is built from 15 residues. The CDR3 loop reads CASSQDSYPDGEQFF. CDR3 nucleotides: TGCGCCAGCAGCCAGGACAGTTACCCGGATGGTGAGCAGTTCTTC.

This clone has just one count. The gene calls are TRBV4-1 and TRBJ2-2; TRBD2 matches 7 bases. J was trimmed by 5 bases and V by 2 bases; bases with no gene match: 8. This CDR3 spans 16 amino acids. Germline V gives CDR1 MGHRA, CDR2 YSYEKL. The CDR3 protein is CASSQSLAGRTGELFF. CDR3 DNA sequence: TGCGCCAGCAGCCAAAGCCTAGCCGGGAGGACCGGGGAGCTGTTTTTT.

V and J are TRBV5-1 and TRBJ2-3, with D perhaps matching TRBD1 (5 bases). V shed 1 base and J shed 4 bases, with 13 bases lying between them. Per germline, CDR1 SGHRS and CDR2 YFSETQ. The CDR3 runs 15 residues. The CDR3 nucleotides read TGCGCCAGCAGCTTGTACCAGTTAGGGGCAGATACGCAGTATTTT. As protein: CASSLYQLGADTQYF.

This chain uses TRBV30 with TRBJ1-6; D is unresolved. The length of the CDR3 is 11 residues. Deletions cut 4 bases from V and 9 bases from J, with 7 bases between. Germline CDR1 and CDR2: GTSNPN and SVGIG (reference sequence). The CDR3 here is CAWKSGSPLHF. CDR3 nucleotides: TGTGCCTGGAAGTCCGGTTCACCCCTCCACTTT.

The gene calls are TRBV19 and TRBJ1-4; the D gene is possibly TRBD1 (5 bases). CDR1 is LNHDA and CDR2 is SQIVND in the germline V gene (reference sequence). V shed 5 bases and J shed 5 bases, with 12 bases lying between them. The CDR3 contains 14 residues. The CDR3 protein is CASSPGRENEKLFF. Here the CDR3 DNA reads TGTGCCAGTAGTCCGGGACGGGAGAATGAAAAACTGTTTTTT.

The rearrangement uses TRBV28 and TRBJ1-1; possibly TRBD1 for D (6 bases). Germline CDR1 is MDHEN and CDR2 is SYDVKM. Between the trimmed V and J ends, which lost 8 bases and 4 bases, there was a span of 20 bases. The CDR3 runs 15 residues. CDR3 DNA sequence: TGTGCCAGCGGGGAGCTCAGGGGATCGAGCACTGAAGCTTTCTTT. It translates to CASGELRGSSTEAFF.

This clone has just one count. This chain uses TRBV6-5 with TRBJ1-2, with 7 bases identical to TRBD1. J was trimmed by 0 bases and V by 6 bases; bases with no gene match: 4. This CDR3 contains 14 residues. The V gene's germline CDR1 is MNHEY and CDR2 SVGAGI. The CDR3 loop reads CASRKGGANYGYTF. The CDR3, as DNA: TGTGCCAGCAGAAAAGGGGGCGCTAACTATGGCTACACCTTC.